Below are 20 T cell receptor beta chains sequenced from a single sample in a study of blood T cell repertoires in COVID-19. Libraries were prepared by immunoSEQ multiplex PCR; TCRdb keeps only in-frame clonotypes and omits some of them. This table has about 75,000 clones, roughly 88% appearing once. The sample comprised peripheral blood. The receptors were gathered from a human donor in a cohort sampled during active COVID-19.

This sequence joins TRBV19 and TRBJ2-3; 13 positions agree with TRBD2. The CDR3 is made up of 20 amino acids. The germline V gene encodes CDR1 LNHDA and CDR2 SQIVND (reference sequence). V lost 5 bases and J lost 0; bases outside the gene matches: 14. DNA for the CDR3: TGTGCCAGTAGTTCGTCCGGACTAGCGGGAGTGGGGGCTAGCACAGATACGCAGTATTTT. Translation: CASSSSGLAGVGASTDTQYF.

This sequence joins TRBV6-2 or TRBV6-3 and TRBJ1-2, with 8 bases aligning to TRBD1. The CDR3 consists of 13 residues. CDR1 and CDR2 (germline): MNHEY, SVGEGT. J gave up 4 bases and V 6 bases, and 4 bases lay outside the gene matches. The CDR3 bases are TGTGCCAGCAGCCAACAGGGGGGCTATGGCTACACCTTC. Encoded protein: CASSQQGGYGYTF.

The chain links TRBV5-4 to TRBJ2-7; 14 bases line up with TRBD2. Germline V gene data show CDR1 as SGHNT and CDR2 as YYREEE (reference sequence). Trimming took 3 bases from V and 5 from J; bases not matched to a gene: 7. The CDR3 runs 16 residues. CDR3 in DNA: TGTGCCAGCAGCTCGGGACTAGCGGGGGTGGCCGACGAGCAGTACTTC. It codes for CASSSGLAGVADEQYF.

This clone was observed a handful of times. The V gene is TRBV10-1, the J gene TRBJ2-3, with 8 bases lining up with TRBD2. The germline V gene encodes CDR1 WNHNN and CDR2 SYGVQD (reference sequence). V lost 1 base to trimming and J lost 0 bases; unmatched junction nucleotides: 12. The CDR3 has 19 amino acids. The CDR3 nucleotides are TGCGCCAGCAGTGAGTTTAGCGGGGCGAATCCCTCTAGCACAGATACGCAGTATTTT. This sequence encodes CASSEFSGANPSSTDTQYF.

The chain combines TRBV10-3 with TRBJ2-3; possibly TRBD1 for D (6 bases). The CDR3 length is 16 residues. Germline V gene sequence: CDR1 ENHRY, CDR2 SYGVKD. The V end was cut by 1 base, the J end by 2 bases, with 13 bases between. The CDR3 DNA follows: TGTGCCATCAGTGAGTTCGCGACAGGACCCACAGATACGCAGTATTTT. Amino acids: CAISEFATGPTDTQYF.

This clone was detected only a few times. This chain connects TRBV28 to TRBJ2-7; D unresolved. Trimming took off 6 bases at V and 4 bases at J, with 16 bases between the two ends. Germline loops: CDR1 MDHEN, CDR2 SYDVKM. This CDR3 comprises 14 residues. The CDR3 DNA reads TGTGCCAGCAGCTTAGCTGGGCTAACTTACGAGCAGTACTTC. Encoded protein: CASSLAGLTYEQYF.

The chain uses TRBV7-7 and TRBJ2-1, with 7 bases fitting TRBD2. The germline gives CDR1 SSHAT, CDR2 FNYEAQ (reference sequence). V shed 5 bases, J shed 2 bases, and the junction held 9 bases outside the gene matches. The CDR3 totals 16 residues. The CDR3 here is CASSPVGGTTYNEQFF. The CDR3 DNA is TGTGCCAGCAGCCCCGTCGGCGGGACTACCTACAATGAGCAGTTCTTC.

This chain connects TRBV6-5 to TRBJ2-1; TRBD1 is a possible D gene (5 bases). Trimming took off 4 bases at V and 7 bases at J, with 14 bases between the two ends. There are 14 residues in the CDR3. Germline CDR1 MNHEY, CDR2 SVGAGI. The chain's CDR3 is CASSLGPIGNEQFF. CDR3 DNA sequence: TGTGCCAGCAGTTTGGGGCCGATCGGTAATGAGCAGTTCTTC.

The gene calls are TRBV14 and TRBJ2-7; a possible D gene is TRBD1 (6 bases). Germline V lookup: CDR1 SGHDN, CDR2 FVKESK. The germline V and J ends were trimmed by 3 bases and 6 bases, with 12 bases remaining between them. This CDR3 contains 13 residues. CDR3 loop: CASSQSVGGEQYF. The CDR3 DNA is TGTGCCAGCAGCCAGTCGGTAGGGGGCGAGCAGTACTTC.

This sequence joins TRBV19 and TRBJ2-5; 7 bases match TRBD1. The CDR3 covers 14 residues. V shed 6 bases and J 1 base; nucleotides not matched to a gene: 5. The germline V gene has CDR1 LNHDA and CDR2 SQIVND (reference sequence). DNA of the CDR3: TGTGCCAGTAGCCCGACAGGGTCCCAAGAGACCCAGTACTTC. This codes for CASSPTGSQETQYF.

The V and J genes are TRBV7-2 and TRBJ1-1; 9 bases match TRBD1. The CDR3 has 19 amino acids. Germline CDR1 and CDR2: SGHTA and FQGNSA. Losses at the gene ends were 3 bases for V and 2 bases for J; bases not matched to a gene: 16. CDR3 bases: TGTGCCAGCAGCTTCAGACGAATGCGGGGACAGGGTGGTAACACTGAAGCTTTCTTT. The encoded protein is CASSFRRMRGQGGNTEAFF.

This sequence joins TRBV28 and TRBJ1-4, with a tentative D call TRBD1 (6 bases). Germline-derived CDR1 and CDR2 are MDHEN and SYDVKM. V was cut by 6 bases and J by 2 bases, with 13 bases left in between. The CDR3 sequence is 15 residues long. The CDR3 sequence: CASRGTLGTNEKLFF. For the CDR3, the DNA is TGTGCCAGCAGGGGGACACTTGGCACTAATGAAAAACTGTTTTTT.

The J gene is TRBJ2-5, the V gene TRBV19; D perhaps matches TRBD1 (5 bases). Trimming left V 9 bases short and J 3 bases short, with 14 bases between. CDR1 is LNHDA and CDR2 is SQIVND in the germline V gene (reference sequence). CDR3 size: 13 residues. In DNA form, the CDR3 reads TGTGCCAGCAAACGCGGCAGGGAAGAGACCCAGTACTTC. Protein product: CASKRGREETQYF.

The V and J genes are TRBV29-1 and TRBJ1-1; 7 bases match TRBD1. V lost 3 bases to trimming and J lost 8 bases; unmatched junction nucleotides: 9. CDR3 length: 13 amino acids. Germline-derived CDR1 and CDR2 are SQVTM and ANQGSEA. The CDR3 protein is CSVDPDGTAEAFF. The CDR3 DNA follows: TGCAGCGTTGACCCAGATGGGACAGCAGAAGCTTTCTTT.

This clone was seen a single time. This chain connects TRBV4-1 to TRBJ2-7; 7 nucleotides match TRBD2. The V gene end was trimmed by 0 bases and the J gene end by 4 bases; junction bases not matched to a gene: 15. Germline V lookup: CDR1 MGHRA, CDR2 YSYEKL. The CDR3 loop spans 18 amino acids. Here the CDR3 DNA reads TGCGCCAGCAGCCAAGATGACTTGGAGCGGGACCCCTCGTACGAGCAGTACTTC. It translates to CASSQDDLERDPSYEQYF.

The chain combines TRBV7-9 with TRBJ2-2; TRBD1 is a possible D gene (6 bases). The CDR3 has 13 amino acids. Germline lookup yields CDR1 SEHNR and CDR2 FQNEAQ (reference sequence). Between the trimmed V and J ends, which lost 11 bases and 4 bases, there was a span of 14 bases. The CDR3 protein is CALLEGVTGELFF. The CDR3, as DNA: TGTGCCTTATTAGAGGGGGTCACCGGGGAGCTGTTTTTT.

This chain connects TRBV19 to TRBJ2-7, with 7 bases identical to TRBD1. The trim removed 5 bases at V and 3 bases at J, leaving 1 base unmatched. Germline lookup yields CDR1 LNHDA and CDR2 SQIVND (reference sequence). The CDR3 sequence is 12 residues long. CDR3 region: CASSRDSYEQYF. The DNA of the CDR3 is TGTGCCAGTAGTCGGGACAGCTACGAGCAGTACTTC.

The rearrangement uses TRBV5-1 and TRBJ2-5; 8 bases map to TRBD1. V shed 3 bases, J shed 2 bases, and the junction held 6 bases outside the gene matches. In germline, CDR1 is SGHRS, CDR2 YFSETQ. CDR3 length: 15 residues. CDR3: CASSSQGAIQETQYF. Written as DNA, the CDR3 is TGCGCCAGCAGCTCCCAGGGGGCGATACAAGAGACCCAGTACTTC.

This clone was seen a single time. The chain links TRBV7-3 to TRBJ2-1; D is perhaps TRBD2 (5 bases). The ends were cut back, 4 bases at V and 7 bases at J, with 11 bases in the middle. This CDR3 is 13 amino acids long. CDR1 and CDR2 from the germline V gene are SGHTA and FQGTGA. Written as DNA, the CDR3 is TGTGCCAGCAGCTCCCGACCGGGGAATGAGCAGTTCTTC. This translates into CASSSRPGNEQFF.

The rearrangement uses TRBV28 and TRBJ2-7; the D gene is possibly TRBD2 (6 bases). CDR1 MDHEN and CDR2 SYDVKM come from the germline V gene. The V end was cut by 2 bases, the J end by 3 bases, with 17 bases between. CDR3 length: 16 amino acids. The chain's CDR3 is CASSLTRGSGGYEQYF. The CDR3 nucleotides are TGTGCCAGCAGTTTAACTAGGGGATCCGGGGGCTACGAGCAGTACTTC.